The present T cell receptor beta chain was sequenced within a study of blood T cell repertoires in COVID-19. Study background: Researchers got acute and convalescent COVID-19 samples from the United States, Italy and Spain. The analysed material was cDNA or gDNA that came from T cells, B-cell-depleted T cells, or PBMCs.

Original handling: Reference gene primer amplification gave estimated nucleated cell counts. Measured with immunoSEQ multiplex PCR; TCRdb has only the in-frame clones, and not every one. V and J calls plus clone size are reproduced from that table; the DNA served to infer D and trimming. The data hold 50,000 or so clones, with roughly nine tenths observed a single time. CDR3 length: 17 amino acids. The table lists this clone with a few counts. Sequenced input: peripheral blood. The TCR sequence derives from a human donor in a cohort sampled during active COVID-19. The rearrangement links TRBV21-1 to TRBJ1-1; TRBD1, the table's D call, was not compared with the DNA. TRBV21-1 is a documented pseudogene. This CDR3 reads CASSRMSRDRQNTEAFF. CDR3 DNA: TGTGCCAGCAGCAGAATGTCGAGGGACAGACAAAACACTGAAGCTTTCTTT.